These 28 T cell receptor beta chains originate from one sample sequenced in a study of cytomegalovirus exposure and HLA in healthy donors. With 60 Vbeta and 13 Jbeta primers, the PCR was carried out. The table came from immunoSEQ multiplex PCR; TCRdb's copy has only in-frame clones and leaves some out. The sample holds approximately 190,000 clones, 75% to 90% seen once. The sample comprised PBMCs. Source of these receptors: a boy aged 2 to 10 in good health and CMV-seronegative.

This clone was seen a handful of times. The chain links TRBV5-6 to TRBJ1-2, with 7 bases fitting TRBD1. This CDR3 comprises 12 residues. Trimming cost V 5 bases and J 5 bases; bases outside gene matches: 3. CDR1 is SGHDT, CDR2 YYEEEE, per germline. CDR3 DNA: TGTGCCAGCAGAGGGACAGCATATGGCTACACCTTC. Translating gives CASRGTAYGYTF.

This clone was recorded at least ten times. The J gene is TRBJ2-3, the V gene TRBV19; 9 nucleotides match TRBD2. Germline V lookup: CDR1 LNHDA, CDR2 SQIVND (reference sequence). After removal of 3 bases from V and 2 bases from J, the junction contained 3 bases not matched to a gene. This CDR3 spans 15 amino acids. CDR3 sequence: CASSMREGHTDTQYF. For the CDR3, the DNA is TGTGCCAGTAGTATGCGGGAGGGCCACACAGATACGCAGTATTTT.

The CDR3 sequence is CASSPFDRNLYEQYF. CDR3 DNA sequence: TGTGCCAGCAGTCCCTTTGACAGGAACCTCTACGAGCAGTACTTC. The chain couples TRBV2 to TRBJ2-7; D possibly corresponds to TRBD1 (6 bases). Germline V lookup: CDR1 SNHLY, CDR2 FYNNEI. V lost 5 bases to trimming and J lost 3 bases, with 17 bases between them. This CDR3 has 15 amino acids.

In this sample, this clone turned up once. The chain's CDR3 is CAWSHTTTGELFF. As DNA, the CDR3 is TGTGCCTGGAGCCACACAACCACCGGGGAGCTGTTTTTT. The rearrangement uses TRBV30 and TRBJ2-2, with D unclear. Germline-derived CDR1 and CDR2 are GTSNPN and SVGIG (reference sequence). V was cut by 3 bases and J by 4 bases, with 9 bases left in between. The CDR3 contains 13 residues.

The gene calls are TRBV2 and TRBJ2-1; no reliable D call. Germline CDR1 SNHLY, CDR2 FYNNEI. The V and J ends lost 4 bases and 9 bases respectively, with 7 bases between them. CDR3 length: 11 amino acids. CDR3 in DNA: TGTGCCAGCAGTGTGCGTGTTGAGCAGTTCTTC. It translates to CASSVRVEQFF.

The chain joins TRBV28 to TRBJ1-5, with TRBD1 matching 8 bases. The CDR3 has 16 amino acids. Germline CDR1 reads MDHEN; CDR2 reads SYDVKM. J was trimmed by 4 bases and V by 5 bases; bases with no gene match: 10. The DNA for the CDR3 is TGTGCCAGCAGTCCGTGGACAGGGAGAGGGAATCAGCCCCAGCATTTT. It specifies CASSPWTGRGNQPQHF.

J is TRBJ2-1 and V is TRBV5-8, with 7 bases identical to TRBD1. CDR1 SGHTS and CDR2 YDEGEE come from the germline V gene. J lost 8 bases, V lost 4 bases, and 6 bases had no gene match. The CDR3 is made up of 13 amino acids. The CDR3 coding sequence is TGTGCCAGCAGCCCGGACAGGATTTATGAGCAGTTCTTC. Its protein product is CASSPDRIYEQFF.

The CDR3 DNA is TGTGCCAGCAGCTTAGGGCGTCGAGCGACCGGGGAGCTGTTTTTT. The encoded protein is CASSLGRRATGELFF. The rearrangement uses TRBV11-2 and TRBJ2-2, with D unclear. There are 15 residues in the CDR3. The germline V gene has CDR1 SGHAT and CDR2 FQNNGV. The V and J ends lost 1 base and 5 bases respectively, with 11 bases between them.

The chain couples TRBV7-2 to TRBJ2-3; D is unclear. Trimming shortened V by 5 bases and J by 2 bases, and 11 bases separated the two germline ends. Germline CDR1 and CDR2: SGHTA and FQGNSA. The CDR3 loop spans 14 amino acids. This chain's CDR3 is CASSRWYNTDTQYF. DNA for the CDR3: TGTGCCAGCAGCCGGTGGTATAACACAGATACGCAGTATTTT.

The J gene is TRBJ2-7, the V gene TRBV6-5; 8 positions agree with TRBD1. The CDR3 totals 14 residues. V lost 4 bases, J lost 6 bases, and 8 bases stayed unmatched. CDR1 and CDR2 from the germline V gene are MNHEY and SVGAGI. The CDR3 is CASSFRGQGGEQYF. In DNA, the CDR3 is TGTGCCAGCAGTTTTCGAGGACAGGGAGGCGAGCAGTACTTC.

This clone was seen only a few times. CDR3 nucleotide sequence: TGTGCCAGCAGCTTACAGGGCGCGGATTCACCCCTCCACTTT. This sequence encodes CASSLQGADSPLHF. The V gene is TRBV7-6, the J gene TRBJ1-6, with a weak D call TRBD1 (5 bases). The CDR3 totals 14 residues. Trimming shortened V by 2 bases and J by 8 bases, and 10 bases separated the two germline ends. The germline V gene encodes CDR1 SGHVS and CDR2 FNYEAQ.

This rearrangement joins TRBV6-1 to TRBJ2-5; possibly TRBD2 for D (6 bases). The J call is uncertain, as TRBJ2-7 better fits the DNA end. The CDR3 spans 13 residues. Germline values: CDR1 MNHNS, CDR2 SASEGT. CDR3 residues: CASSEEGTYEQYF. As DNA, the CDR3 is TGTGCCAGCAGTGAGGAGGGGACCTACGAGCAGTACTTC.

The V and J genes are TRBV30 and TRBJ2-3, with 9 bases that match TRBD2. V gave up 2 bases and J gave up 2 bases; unmatched junction bases: 5. The length of the CDR3 is 15 residues. Germline V gene sequence: CDR1 GTSNPN, CDR2 SVGIG (reference sequence). The CDR3 region is CAWSRSGRNTDTQYF. The DNA of the CDR3 is TGTGCCTGGAGTAGGAGCGGGAGGAACACAGATACGCAGTATTTT.

The V call is TRBV10-3, the J call TRBJ2-1; 8 bases agree with TRBD1. After removal of 2 bases from V and 0 bases from J, the junction contained 6 bases not matched to a gene. Germline loops: CDR1 ENHRY, CDR2 SYGVKD. CDR3 length: 17 amino acids. In DNA form, the CDR3 reads TGTGCCATCAGTGAGAGGGACAGGATGAGCTCCTACAATGAGCAGTTCTTC. Amino acid sequence: CAISERDRMSSYNEQFF.

The chain links TRBV19 to TRBJ1-1; no clear D. This CDR3 contains 14 residues. V was pared by 5 bases and J by 4 bases, with 14 bases between. The V gene's germline CDR1 is LNHDA and CDR2 SQIVND (reference sequence). Here the CDR3 reads CASSRSIRATEAFF. CDR3 in DNA: TGTGCCAGTAGTCGAAGTATCCGCGCCACTGAAGCTTTCTTT.

On this clone: Other DNA sequences of this sample code for an identical CDR3. This chain uses TRBV28 with TRBJ2-5; D not resolved. The germline V and J ends were trimmed by 3 bases and 1 base, with 3 bases remaining between them. Per germline, CDR1 MDHEN and CDR2 SYDVKM. The CDR3 runs 12 residues. The CDR3 is CASSFLQETQYF. DNA for the CDR3: TGTGCCAGCAGTTTTCTCCAAGAGACCCAGTACTTC. The whole variable domain, filled in from reference TRBV28 and TRBJ2-5, reads DVKVTQSSRYLVKRTGEKVFLECVQDMDHENMFWYRQDPGLGLRLIYFSYDVKMKEKGDIPEGYSVSREKKERFSLILESASTNQTSMYLCASSFLQETQYFGPGTRLLVL.

The chain uses TRBV15 and TRBJ2-2; D not certain. The CDR3 consists of 12 residues. The germline gives CDR1 LNHNV, CDR2 YYDKDF (reference sequence). The V end was cut by 5 bases, the J end by 3 bases, with 4 bases between. In DNA form, the CDR3 reads TGTGCCACCAGCTATGACACCGGGGAGCTGTTTTTT. Protein: CATSYDTGELFF.

The chain employs TRBV28 and TRBJ2-4; TRBD1 agrees at 12 bases. Trimming took 3 bases from V and 3 from J; bases not matched to a gene: 12. Looked up from germline, CDR1 is MDHEN and CDR2 is SYDVKM. This CDR3 comprises 19 residues. The CDR3 loop is CASSFPGQGAREDKNIQYF. The CDR3 DNA reads as TGTGCCAGCAGTTTTCCGGGACAGGGGGCCAGAGAGGACAAAAACATTCAGTACTTC.

This chain uses TRBV4-2 with TRBJ2-7; TRBD1 agrees at 8 bases. The trim removed 1 base at V and 3 bases at J, leaving 5 bases unmatched. CDR1 LGHNA and CDR2 YNFKEQ come from the germline V gene. This CDR3 has 15 residues. Here the CDR3 reads CASSQARTGSYEQYF. In DNA form, the CDR3 reads TGTGCCAGCAGCCAAGCCAGGACAGGGAGCTACGAGCAGTACTTC.

V and J are TRBV4-2 and TRBJ1-1; possibly TRBD1 for D (5 bases). The germline gives CDR1 LGHNA, CDR2 YNFKEQ. CDR3 size: 15 residues. V was trimmed by 1 base and J by 3 bases, leaving 12 bases between them. CDR3 sequence (DNA): TGTGCCAGCAGCCAAGCTCGGGGGTGGGACACTGAAGCTTTCTTT. Its translation is CASSQARGWDTEAFF.

The V gene is TRBV11-2, the J gene TRBJ1-1; no clear D gene. Germline V gene data show CDR1 as SGHAT and CDR2 as FQNNGV. V lost 7 bases, J lost 4 bases, and 7 bases lay in between. CDR3 length: 11 amino acids. CDR3 DNA sequence: TGTGCCAGCACCGTCGGCACTGAAGCTTTCTTT. This sequence encodes CASTVGTEAFF.

J is TRBJ1-5 and V is TRBV28; tentative D call: TRBD1 (5 bases). This CDR3 is built from 14 residues. V dropped 5 bases and J dropped 1 base, with 9 bases sitting between them. Germline assignment: CDR1 MDHEN and CDR2 SYDVKM. The CDR3 coding sequence is TGTGCCAGCAGTCGGGACTCAAGCAATCAGCCCCAGCATTTT. Translating it yields CASSRDSSNQPQHF.

This chain connects TRBV5-1 to TRBJ2-5; the match to TRBD1 covers 7 bases. The CDR3 has 13 amino acids. V shed 4 bases and J 5 bases; nucleotides not matched to a gene: 5. Germline CDR1 reads SGHRS; CDR2 reads YFSETQ. The CDR3 nucleotides are TGCGCCAGCAGCGCAACAGGGGTGGAGACCCAGTACTTC. It translates to CASSATGVETQYF.

This chain joins TRBV19 and TRBJ2-5; TRBD1 agrees at 7 bases. The CDR3 has 14 amino acids. V was pared by 3 bases and J by 2 bases, with 3 bases of the junction left unmatched. Germline assignment: CDR1 LNHDA and CDR2 SQIVND (reference sequence). Written as DNA, the CDR3 is TGTGCCAGTAGTATCGGGGACAGACAAGAGACCCAGTACTTC. This encodes CASSIGDRQETQYF.

The V gene is TRBV7-6, the J gene TRBJ2-1; D might be TRBD2 (6 bases). Germline V gene lookup returns CDR1 SGHVS and CDR2 FNYEAQ. CDR3 size: 17 residues. V gave up 6 bases and J gave up 5 bases, with 23 bases separating them. CDR3 coding DNA: TGTGCCAGCAGTCAGAGAGGCCCACTAGCTCAGGACAATGAGCAGTTCTTC. Its protein product is CASSQRGPLAQDNEQFF.

This clone was seen only a few times. The chain carries TRBV6-4 and TRBJ2-1, with a tentative D call TRBD2 (5 bases). Trimming cost V 0 bases and J 6 bases, with 12 bases left between them. Germline CDR1 and CDR2: MRHNA and SNTAGT. The CDR3 length is 15 residues. In nucleotides, the CDR3 is TGTGCCAGCAGTGACTCACCGGGGTCTGCCAATGAGCAGTTCTTC. Protein sequence: CASSDSPGSANEQFF.

The V and J genes are TRBV5-1 and TRBJ2-5; 9 bases match TRBD1. With the DNA end fitting TRBJ2-7 better, the J assignment may be wrong. Looked up from germline, CDR1 is SGHRS and CDR2 is YFSETQ. The CDR3 runs 15 residues. The CDR3 sequence is CASSFAGTGYDEQYF. Here the CDR3 DNA reads TGCGCCAGCAGCTTCGCCGGGACAGGGTACGACGAGCAGTACTTC.

V is TRBV30 and J is TRBJ2-1, with TRBD2 as a possible D gene (6 bases). The length of the CDR3 is 14 residues. Germline V gene lookup returns CDR1 GTSNPN and CDR2 SVGIG (reference sequence). V lost 3 bases, J lost 4 bases, and 13 bases lay in between. The CDR3 protein is CAWSLADLYNEQFF. For the CDR3, the DNA is TGTGCCTGGAGCTTAGCGGACCTATACAATGAGCAGTTCTTC.